This passage covers 30 T cell receptor beta chains from one sample sequenced in a study of cytomegalovirus exposure and HLA in healthy donors. PCR was performed using 60 Vbeta and 13 Jbeta primers. Method: immunoSEQ multiplex PCR; TCRdb's copy keeps in-frame clones and lacks some. Here the sample spans tens of thousands of clones, just under 80% being singletons. The sample comprised PBMCs. The origin of the receptors is a male donor in good health and CMV-seropositive.

The V gene is TRBV5-6, the J gene TRBJ2-7; D gene uncertain. The CDR3 extends over 14 amino acids. The V gene's germline CDR1 is SGHDT and CDR2 YYEEEE. V dropped 1 base and J dropped 3 bases, with 11 bases sitting between them. The CDR3 DNA is TGTGCCAGCAGCTTGCGCGCGGAGCGCTACGAGCAGTACTTC. Protein sequence: CASSLRAERYEQYF.

A single count supports this clone. V is TRBV5-1 and J is TRBJ1-2; 9 positions match TRBD1. V gave up 3 bases and J gave up 6 bases; unmatched junction bases: 6. In germline, CDR1 is SGHRS, CDR2 YFSETQ. The CDR3 runs 14 residues. CDR3 sequence reads: CASSSGGTGHGYTF. The CDR3 region has the DNA TGCGCCAGCAGCTCGGGCGGGACAGGGCATGGCTACACCTTC.

V is TRBV6-1 and J is TRBJ1-2; D not resolved. CDR1 and CDR2 (germline): MNHNS, SASEGT. V lost 5 bases to trimming and J lost 7 bases, with 11 bases between them. This CDR3 is built from 12 residues. In DNA, the CDR3 is TGTGCCAGCAGTTCCTCAGGCGTTGGCTACACCTTC. Amino acid sequence: CASSSSGVGYTF.

This chain links TRBV9 with TRBJ1-1; the D is unclear. Germline lookup yields CDR1 SGDLS and CDR2 YYNGEE. V was clipped by 0 bases and J by 7 bases, with 16 bases between them. The CDR3 covers 15 residues. The CDR3 DNA reads as TGTGCCAGCAGCGTAGCAGCGGATCGGTGGAGTGAAGCTTTCTTT. Its protein is CASSVAADRWSEAFF.

The rearrangement links TRBV29-1 to TRBJ1-1; 9 bases fit TRBD1. V was clipped by 3 bases and J by 5 bases; unmatched bases: 7. The germline V gene has CDR1 SQVTM and CDR2 ANQGSEA. The CDR3 is made up of 14 amino acids. The CDR3 DNA reads as TGCAGCGTTGAGGTTGGGACAGGGCCGACTGAAGCTTTCTTT. It specifies CSVEVGTGPTEAFF.

This rearrangement joins TRBV10-2 to TRBJ2-5; 8 positions match TRBD2. CDR1 is WSHSY, CDR2 SAAADI, per germline. This CDR3 comprises 13 residues. The trim removed 6 bases at V and 5 bases at J, leaving 5 bases unmatched. This CDR3 reads CASRPTSGETQYF. The CDR3 nucleotides are TGCGCCAGCAGGCCTACTAGCGGCGAGACCCAGTACTTC.

As concerns this clone: Distinct nucleotide sequences in the sample also encode this CDR3. The gene calls are TRBV19 and TRBJ2-1, with 8 bases aligning to TRBD2. V trimming: 1 base; J trimming: 1 base; junction bases outside the gene matches: 0. The CDR3 is 15 residues long. CDR1 LNHDA and CDR2 SQIVND come from the germline V gene (reference sequence). The CDR3 DNA follows: TGTGCCAGTAGTATAGGCGGGGGGTCCTACAATGAGCAGTTCTTC. Its translation: CASSIGGGSYNEQFF.

This chain links TRBV14 with TRBJ1-6, with 7 bases that match TRBD1. CDR3 length equals 15 residues. The germline V gene has CDR1 SGHDN and CDR2 FVKESK. V shed 0 bases and J 8 bases; nucleotides not matched to a gene: 4. CDR3 loop: CASSQDPTGDSPLHF. The CDR3 nucleotides read TGTGCCAGCAGCCAAGATCCTACAGGGGATTCACCCCTCCACTTT.

The table lists this clone with a few counts. The chain carries TRBV5-1 and TRBJ1-6; TRBD1 is a possible D gene (5 bases). The CDR3 has 15 amino acids. Looked up from germline, CDR1 is SGHRS and CDR2 is YFSETQ. Trimming took off 0 bases at V and 8 bases at J, with 12 bases between the two ends. In DNA form, the CDR3 reads TGCGCCAGCAGCTTGGCTCCACAGGAATATTCACCCCTCCACTTT. It yields the protein CASSLAPQEYSPLHF.

The chain is built from TRBV29-1 and TRBJ1-3, with D perhaps matching TRBD1 (6 bases). V lost 3 bases and J 3 bases, leaving 12 bases between the germline ends. Germline CDR1 reads SQVTM; CDR2 reads ANQGSEA. The CDR3 sequence is 14 residues long. DNA of the CDR3: TGCAGCGTTGACGCAGGGGCTAGTGGAAACACCATATATTTT. Its translation is CSVDAGASGNTIYF.

The chain joins TRBV29-1 to TRBJ2-5; D not resolved. The germline CDR1 and CDR2 sequences are SQVTM and ANQGSEA. V was pared by 7 bases and J by 2 bases, with 14 bases between. The CDR3 covers 13 residues. The CDR3 nucleotides read TGCAGCGCTCAGATTGATTCGCAAGAGACCCAGTACTTC. Its translation: CSAQIDSQETQYF. Variable domain in full (rest from reference TRBV29-1 and TRBJ2-5): SAVISQKPSRDICQRGTSLTIQCQVDSQVTMMFWYRQQPGQSLTLIATANQGSEATYESGFVIDKFPISRPNLTFSTLTVSNMSPEDSSIYLCSAQIDSQETQYFGPGTRLLVL.

The V and J genes are TRBV7-6 and TRBJ2-3; 8 bases agree with TRBD2. This CDR3 has 15 residues. CDR1 is SGHVS, CDR2 FNYEAQ, per germline. V was pared by 5 bases and J by 4 bases, with 8 bases of the junction left unmatched. The CDR3 spells CASSLSGSLADTQYF. In DNA form, the CDR3 reads TGTGCCAGCAGCCTCAGCGGGAGCCTGGCAGATACGCAGTATTTT. The full variable domain, completed using reference TRBV7-6 and TRBJ2-3, is GAGVSQSPRYKVTKRGQDVALRCDPISGHVSLYWYRQALGQGPEFLTYFNYEAQQDKSGLPNDRFSAERPEGSISTLTIQRTEQRDSAMYRCASSLSGSLADTQYFGPGTRLTVL.

This chain uses TRBV28 with TRBJ1-2; D is uncertain. The CDR3 covers 14 residues. Germline V CDR1 and CDR2: MDHEN, SYDVKM. V dropped 5 bases and J dropped 6 bases, with 16 bases sitting between them. CDR3 region: CASSPAREGDGYTF. CDR3 DNA sequence: TGTGCCAGCAGTCCCGCGAGGGAGGGAGATGGCTACACCTTC.

CDR3 region: CASSVGRGADTQYF. Here the CDR3 DNA reads TGCGCCAGCAGTGTAGGGCGGGGCGCAGATACGCAGTATTTT. This chain connects TRBV10-2 to TRBJ2-3; D may be TRBD2 (6 bases). Germline CDR1 is WSHSY and CDR2 is SAAADI. The CDR3 contains 14 residues. V lost 4 bases and J lost 4, with 12 bases in between.

J is TRBJ2-3 and V is TRBV15; 8 bases are a match to TRBD2. With 8 bases clipped from V and 4 bases from J, the junction kept 17 bases outside the gene matches. Germline CDR1 is LNHNV and CDR2 is YYDKDF (reference sequence). This CDR3 has 17 residues. The CDR3: CATQMGPREGFADTQYF. CDR3 nucleotide sequence: TGTGCCACCCAAATGGGCCCCCGGGAGGGGTTTGCAGATACGCAGTATTTT.

The V call is TRBV18, the J call TRBJ2-1, with TRBD2 matching over 12 bases. CDR1 is KGHSH, CDR2 LQKENI, per germline. This CDR3 spans 19 amino acids. Trimming took 3 bases from V and 0 from J; bases not matched to a gene: 9. CDR3 sequence: CASSPQLAGGRSSYNEQFF. The CDR3 bases are TGTGCCAGCTCACCCCAACTAGCGGGAGGTAGGAGCTCCTACAATGAGCAGTTCTTC.

This chain links TRBV6-1 with TRBJ1-2; D remains unclear. Germline V gene lookup returns CDR1 MNHNS and CDR2 SASEGT. The CDR3 contains 17 residues. Trimming cost V 0 bases and J 4 bases, with 18 bases left between them. CDR3 in amino acids: CASSEATNFAVTYGYTF. In nucleotides, the CDR3 is TGTGCCAGCAGTGAAGCCACAAATTTCGCGGTTACCTATGGCTACACCTTC.

This rearrangement joins TRBV5-4 to TRBJ2-3; TRBD2 is a possible D gene (6 bases). Trimming shortened V by 5 bases and J by 1 base, and 11 bases separated the two germline ends. This CDR3 spans 14 amino acids. Germline V lookup: CDR1 SGHNT, CDR2 YYREEE (reference sequence). The CDR3 DNA reads TGTGCCAGCAGTTTGACTAGTGGCACAGATACGCAGTATTTT. It codes for CASSLTSGTDTQYF. The full variable domain, in which reference TRBV5-4 and TRBJ2-3 provide the parts outside the CDR3, is ETGVTQSPTHLIKTRGQQVTLRCSSQSGHNTVSWYQQALGQGPQFIFQYYREEENGRGNFPPRFSGLQFPNYSSELNVNALELDDSALYLCASSLTSGTDTQYFGPGTRLTVL.

The chain uses TRBV6-1 and TRBJ1-2, with a weak D call TRBD1 (6 bases). Germline CDR1 is MNHNS and CDR2 is SASEGT. The CDR3 consists of 13 residues. Trimming removed 5 bases at V and 14 bases at J, with 21 bases between. As DNA, the CDR3 is TGTGCCAGCAGTTCCCGGGGACTATCACAGGGAACCTTC. It specifies CASSSRGLSQGTF.

The chain recombines TRBV6-1 with TRBJ2-5; D gene uncertain. This CDR3 contains 10 residues. Trimming removed 3 bases at V and 9 bases at J, with 5 bases between. Germline V gives CDR1 MNHNS, CDR2 SASEGT. CDR3 region: CASSDGAQYF. DNA for the CDR3: TGTGCCAGCAGTGACGGAGCCCAGTACTTC.

V usage is TRBV14 and J usage is TRBJ2-7; possible D gene TRBD2, 6 bases. V lost 0 bases and J lost 7, with 16 bases in between. The CDR3 extends over 15 amino acids. Germline-derived CDR1 and CDR2 are SGHDN and FVKESK. CDR3 sequence reads: CASSQEAGPLGEQYF. The CDR3, as DNA: TGTGCCAGCAGCCAAGAAGCGGGCCCCTTGGGAGAGCAGTACTTC.

The chain has TRBV2 and TRBJ1-5; 7 bases are a match to TRBD1. Germline trimming cut 8 bases from V and 11 bases from J; bases unmatched to any gene: 12. The CDR3 consists of 13 residues. CDR1 and CDR2 (germline): SNHLY, FYNNEI. The CDR3 DNA reads as TGTGCCAGCGTAACTGACAGGGAGCGGGCCCAGCATTTT. Its protein is CASVTDRERAQHF. Using reference TRBV2 and TRBJ1-5 for the parts outside the CDR3, the full variable domain is EPEVTQTPSHQVTQMGQEVILRCVPISNHLYFYWYRQILGQKVEFLVSFYNNEISEKSEIFDDQFSVERPDGSNFTLKIRSTKLEDSAMYFCASVTDRERAQHFGDGTRLSIL.

The V and J genes are TRBV16 and TRBJ2-2; maybe TRBD1 (6 bases). V shed 4 bases and J shed 4 bases, with 13 bases lying between them. The germline CDR1 and CDR2 sequences are KGHSY and FQNENV. The length of the CDR3 is 15 residues. CDR3 in amino acids: CASSLTGSATGELFF. The CDR3 DNA sequence: TGTGCCAGCAGCCTCACAGGGTCGGCCACCGGGGAGCTGTTTTTT.

The rearrangement links TRBV30 to TRBJ2-1, with 11 bases identical to TRBD2. J lost 12 bases, V lost 3 bases, and 4 bases had no gene match. The germline gives CDR1 GTSNPN, CDR2 SVGIG (reference sequence). This CDR3 has 12 residues. The DNA of the CDR3 is TGTGCCTGGAGGGATAGCGGGAGGGTGCAGTTCTTC. Its translation: CAWRDSGRVQFF.

This clone was observed a few times. The V gene is TRBV5-1, the J gene TRBJ2-5; a possible D gene is TRBD1 (5 bases). V dropped 3 bases and J dropped 0 bases, with 9 bases sitting between them. The length of the CDR3 is 14 residues. CDR1 is SGHRS and CDR2 is YFSETQ in the germline V gene. CDR3 DNA: TGCGCCAGCAGCTCAGGGTCGTACCAAGAGACCCAGTACTTC. Translating gives CASSSGSYQETQYF.

This rearrangement joins TRBV6-5 to TRBJ1-2; D perhaps matches TRBD1 (6 bases). This CDR3 comprises 14 residues. Germline CDR1 and CDR2: MNHEY and SVGAGI. V was shortened by 6 bases and J by 4 bases, with 15 bases between the two germline ends. CDR3: CASRRDTLPYGYTF. CDR3 nucleotide sequence: TGTGCCAGCAGACGGGACACCCTCCCCTATGGCTACACCTTC.

The V gene is TRBV5-4, the J gene TRBJ2-1; tentatively, D is TRBD2 (6 bases). This CDR3 region has 14 residues. Germline values: CDR1 SGHNT, CDR2 YYREEE (reference sequence). V lost 5 bases and J 8 bases, leaving 17 bases between the germline ends. DNA of the CDR3: TGTGCCAGCAGACCTATTGGGCGGGAAGATGAGCAGTTCTTC. Translation: CASRPIGREDEQFF.

This clone has a handful of counts. The genes are TRBV5-6 and TRBJ1-1; unclear D gene. The CDR3 is 13 residues long. Per the germline V gene, CDR1 is SGHDT and CDR2 is YYEEEE. Trimming stripped 0 bases from V and 7 bases from J, with 10 bases between. The DNA for the CDR3 is TGTGCCAGCAGCTTGGACAGCTTTAGTGAAGCTTTCTTT. This gives the protein CASSLDSFSEAFF.

This chain joins TRBV7-9 and TRBJ2-5, with TRBD2 identical over 10 bases. With 8 bases clipped from V and 4 bases from J, the junction kept 4 bases outside the gene matches. The CDR3 sequence is 13 residues long. The germline gives CDR1 SEHNR, CDR2 FQNEAQ (reference sequence). In DNA form, the CDR3 reads TGTGCCAGCGAAGCGGGGGGGCGAGAGACCCAGTACTTC. Protein: CASEAGGRETQYF.

The CDR3 region has the DNA TGTGCCACAAGGGCTAGCGGGTACAATGAGCAGTTCTTC. Translated, it gives CATRASGYNEQFF. V gene TRBV27 combines with J gene TRBJ2-1; 8 bases map to TRBD2. V dropped 10 bases and J dropped 4; count of bases not matched to a gene: 6. Germline CDR1 is MNHEY and CDR2 is SMNVEV (reference sequence). The CDR3 runs 13 residues.